This T cell receptor (beta chain) is drawn from a study of OX40 agonist ivuxolimab in advanced cancers. Looking at the study overall: As their treatment, patients were administered ivuxolimab, an agonistic anti-OX40 (CD134) antibody. Hepatocellular carcinoma, melanoma, renal cell or head and neck cancer affected the dose-escalation patients. In three patients, partial responses were observed, one with hepatocellular carcinoma and two with cutaneous melanoma.

Worth noting for this clone: Its antigen is unidentified.

The study, taken as a whole, reports: Clonal expansion was seen in CD4+ and CD8+ blood T cells by week 6 at 0.1 to 3.0 mg/kg.

Clones were sequenced by immunoSEQ multiplex PCR, and TCRdb holds only the in-frame ones, with some missing. The top ten hold around 5% of the sample, which has around 77,000 clones, around four fifths seen once. V lost 7 bases and J lost 7; bases outside the gene matches: 10. The CDR3 is made up of 15 amino acids. The germline V gene encodes CDR1 SGHDT and CDR2 YYEEEE. This TCR derives from an adult with an advanced solid tumor such as melanoma, head and neck, liver or kidney cancer. The chain employs TRBV5-6 and TRBJ2-1, with 11 bases that match TRBD2. Sequencing used CD4+ or CD8+ T cells sorted from blood, obtained in a trial of the OX40 agonist ivuxolimab. CDR3 sequence reads: CASCLRSSGRNEQFF. In nucleotides, the CDR3 is TGTGCCAGCTGCCTTCGGTCTAGCGGGAGGAATGAGCAGTTCTTC.